This is a list of T cell receptor beta chains from one sample in a study of response to subunit inactivated influenza vaccine. MiXCR was run by TCRdb on the RT-PCR reads, yielding one entry per CDR3 protein. The sample includes hundreds of thousands of distinct CDR3 sequences, approximately 17% seen only once; the top ten take about a tenth. This material consisted of PBMCs from blood, taken 4 to 6 days after vaccination. These receptor sequences come from a man aged 45 to 65 who received an inactivated influenza vaccine. Each CDR3 is given with its conserved first and last residue. The order of the fields is V gene, clone size, J gene, D gene, CDR3 protein, CDR3 DNA. A D gene is named only where the DNA matches it firmly. Clone size appears in some rows only: once, few, many, or a class for an expanded clone.

V: TRBV6-5
size: few
J: TRBJ2-5
D: .
CDR3: CASSYGFRGGETQYF
DNA: TGTGCCAGCAGTTACGGTTTCCGTGGGGGGGAGACCCAGTACTTC

V: TRBV7-2
size: .
J: TRBJ2-6
D: .
CDR3: CASSGHSSGANVLTF
DNA: TGTGCCAGCAGCGGACACAGCTCTGGGGCCAACGTCCTGACTTTC

V: TRBV29-1
size: few
J: TRBJ2-2
D: .
CDR3: CSGHSGAGELFF
DNA: TGCAGCGGCCACAGTGGCGCCGGGGAGCTGTTTTTT

V: TRBV6-1
size: .
J: TRBJ2-1
D: TRBD2
CDR3: CASSSGETYNEQFF
DNA: TGTGCCAGCAGCAGCGGGGAAACCTACAATGAGCAGTTCTTC

V: TRBV12-3/TRBV12-4
size: many
J: TRBJ2-1
D: .
CDR3: CASSFAGEGEQFF
DNA: TGTGCCAGCAGTTTTGCGGGCGAGGGTGAGCAGTTCTTC

V: TRBV28
size: .
J: TRBJ1-1
D: .
CDR3: CASSLGVGNTEAFF
DNA: TGTGCCAGCAGTTTAGGTGTCGGGAACACTGAAGCTTTCTTT

V: TRBV20-1
size: few
J: TRBJ2-1
D: .
CDR3: CSAPYRGGGLDNEQFF
DNA: TGCAGTGCCCCTTATAGAGGGGGGGGGCTCGACAATGAGCAGTTCTTC

V: TRBV19
size: .
J: TRBJ1-1
D: TRBD1
CDR3: CASSIGTGTTEAFF
DNA: TGTGCCAGTAGTATTGGGACAGGGACCACTGAAGCTTTCTTT

V: TRBV7-2
size: .
J: TRBJ2-1
D: .
CDR3: CASSTSVEQFF
DNA: TGTGCCAGCAGCACCTCCGTCGAGCAGTTCTTC

V: TRBV20-1
size: few
J: TRBJ2-3
D: .
CDR3: CSATRVRDWLSTDTQYF
DNA: TGCAGTGCTACCAGGGTCCGGGACTGGTTGAGCACAGATACGCAGTATTTT

V: TRBV4-1
size: .
J: TRBJ2-3
D: TRBD2
CDR3: CARSQLTSGGGFTQYF
DNA: TGCGCCAGAAGCCAACTTACTAGCGGTGGAGGTTTTACGCAGTATTTT

V: TRBV20-1
size: few
J: TRBJ1-5
D: .
CDR3: CSAPSGPIGQPQHF
DNA: TGCAGTGCACCGAGTGGTCCGATCGGGCAGCCCCAGCATTTT

V: TRBV6-5
size: .
J: TRBJ2-7
D: .
CDR3: CASISEIYEQYF
DNA: TGTGCCAGCATCTCGGAGATCTACGAGCAGTACTTC

V: TRBV5-1
size: .
J: TRBJ2-7
D: .
CDR3: CASMEGASSYEQYF
DNA: TGCGCCAGCATGGAGGGGGCCAGCTCCTACGAGCAGTACTTC

V: TRBV29-1
size: .
J: TRBJ2-1
D: .
CDR3: CSVRGGLPSSYNEQFF
DNA: TGCAGCGTTAGGGGGGGACTCCCGAGCTCCTACAATGAGCAGTTCTTC

V: TRBV5-1
size: .
J: TRBJ2-1
D: TRBD2
CDR3: CASSFTGGGIYNEQFF
DNA: TGCGCCAGCAGCTTTACGGGCGGGGGGATCTACAATGAGCAGTTCTTC

V: TRBV5-1
size: few
J: TRBJ2-2
D: TRBD1
CDR3: CASSLTGGEANTGELFF
DNA: TGCGCCAGCAGCTTGACAGGGGGAGAGGCGAACACCGGGGAGCTGTTTTTT

V: TRBV10-3
size: many
J: TRBJ1-2
D: TRBD1
CDR3: CATTGGLRGYTF
DNA: TGTGCCACCACAGGGGGTCTGCGTGGCTACACCTTC

V: TRBV6-2/TRBV6-3
size: .
J: TRBJ2-7
D: TRBD2
CDR3: CARKSGNTAYEQYF
DNA: TGTGCCAGAAAAAGCGGGAACACCGCCTACGAGCAGTACTTC

V: TRBV4-1
size: few
J: TRBJ2-3
D: TRBD1
CDR3: CASSLSPTGLLTDTQYF
DNA: TGCGCCAGCAGCCTAAGCCCGACAGGGTTGCTCACAGATACGCAGTATTTT

V: TRBV15
size: .
J: TRBJ2-3
D: .
CDR3: CATSRDRGAPDTQYF
DNA: TGTGCCACCAGCAGAGATCGGGGGGCACCAGATACGCAGTATTTT

V: TRBV7-7
size: few
J: TRBJ2-5
D: TRBD1
CDR3: CASSLEQGVGETQYF
DNA: TGTGCCAGCAGCTTAGAACAGGGGGTCGGAGAGACCCAGTACTTC

V: TRBV20-1
size: .
J: TRBJ2-7
D: TRBD2
CDR3: CSARAISGRYEQYF
DNA: TGCAGTGCTAGAGCCATTAGCGGGAGGTACGAGCAGTACTTC

V: TRBV27
size: .
J: TRBJ1-1
D: .
CDR3: CASSSDYRNTEAFF
DNA: TGTGCCAGCAGTTCAGACTACAGGAACACTGAAGCTTTCTTT

V: TRBV28
size: .
J: TRBJ2-3
D: .
CDR3: CASSLPIRADTQYF
DNA: TGTGCCAGCAGTCTACCGATCCGGGCAGATACGCAGTATTTT

V: TRBV4-3
size: few
J: TRBJ2-7
D: .
CDR3: CASSQVYFGSGSYEQYF
DNA: TGCGCCAGCAGCCAAGTGTATTTTGGATCAGGGTCCTACGAGCAGTACTTC

V: TRBV28
size: .
J: TRBJ2-1
D: TRBD2
CDR3: CASTPQGTSDPNEQFF
DNA: TGTGCCAGCACTCCACAGGGGACTAGCGACCCCAATGAGCAGTTCTTC

V: TRBV7-8
size: many
J: TRBJ2-1
D: .
CDR3: CASSPARYNEQFF
DNA: TGTGCCAGCAGCCCTGCGCGGTACAATGAGCAGTTCTTC

V: TRBV29-1
size: .
J: TRBJ1-1
D: .
CDR3: CSVGFMEGLLNTEAFF
DNA: TGCAGCGTTGGTTTTATGGAGGGTCTTTTGAACACTGAAGCTTTCTTT

V: TRBV4-1
size: many
J: TRBJ2-5
D: .
CDR3: CASSQVGAGLETQYF
DNA: TGCGCCAGCAGCCAAGTTGGTGCAGGTTTAGAGACCCAGTACTTC

V: TRBV2
size: few
J: TRBJ2-2
D: .
CDR3: CASKEGQANTGELFF
DNA: TGTGCCAGCAAAGAGGGGCAGGCGAACACCGGGGAGCTGTTTTTT

V: TRBV20-1
size: few
J: TRBJ2-3
D: TRBD2
CDR3: CSARVASGGATDTQYF
DNA: TGCAGTGCTAGAGTGGCTAGCGGGGGGGCCACAGATACGCAGTATTTT

V: TRBV7-8
size: .
J: TRBJ2-7
D: .
CDR3: CASSEHAAGIPLEQYF
DNA: TGTGCCAGCAGCGAACACGCCGCGGGGATCCCACTAGAGCAGTACTTC

V: TRBV20-1
size: few
J: TRBJ2-2
D: TRBD1
CDR3: CSALRDRVPGELFF
DNA: TGCAGTGCTCTCCGGGACAGGGTCCCCGGGGAGCTGTTTTTT

V: TRBV29-1
size: many
J: TRBJ2-1
D: .
CDR3: CSAEDPRGSSYNEQFF
DNA: TGCAGCGCCGAGGACCCCAGGGGCAGCTCCTACAATGAGCAGTTCTTC

V: TRBV18
size: .
J: TRBJ2-5
D: .
CDR3: CASSPPGRKETQYF
DNA: TGTGCCAGCTCACCACCGGGGAGAAAAGAGACCCAGTACTTC